What follows are 25 T cell receptor beta chains derived from one specimen sequenced in a study of blood T cells in healthy people across ages. The second PCR ran roughly 7 to 12 cycles with a sample-barcoded 5' primer and J-beta primers. TCRdb re-called the 5' RACE reads with MiXCR, one entry per CDR3 protein. The data contain around 970,000 distinct CDR3 sequences, just over 50% of them seen just once; the ten biggest clones take up about a fifth. Sequenced material: blood. These receptors were collected from an older woman in good health.

For this clonotype: Germline is not matched at one junction end, which may reflect a read error. The chain couples TRBV29-1 to TRBJ1-2, with D unresolved. The CDR3 has 10 amino acids. Germline CDR1 reads SQVTM; CDR2 reads ANQGSEA. The CDR3 is CSVVLTGCTF. The DNA for the CDR3 is TGCAGCGTTGTCCTAACTGGCTGCACCTTC.

The V call is TRBV20-1, the J call TRBJ2-5, with D possibly TRBD2 on 6 matching bases. CDR3 length: 14 residues. V was pared by 2 bases and J by 5 bases, with 15 bases between. Per germline, CDR1 DFQATT and CDR2 SNEGSKA (reference sequence). CDR3 coding DNA: TGCAGTGCTAGATTACGCCTCAGCGGGGAGACCCAGTACTTC. Residues: CSARLRLSGETQYF.

Ten or more counts support this clonotype. The chain carries TRBV5-6 and TRBJ2-5; the D gene is possibly TRBD2 (6 bases). This CDR3 has 15 residues. With 1 base removed from V and 3 bases from J, the gap between germline ends came to 13 bases. Germline-derived CDR1 and CDR2 are SGHDT and YYEEEE. CDR3 DNA: TGTGCCAGCAGCTTGTGGGCGGGACTGAAAGAGACCCAGTACTTC. Translated: CASSLWAGLKETQYF. Based on the CDR3 plus reference TRBV5-6 and TRBJ2-5, the full variable domain is DAGVTQSPTHLIKTRGQQVTLRCSPKSGHDTVSWYQQALGQGPQFIFQYYEEEERQRGNFPDRFSGHQFPNYSSELNVNALLLGDSALYLCASSLWAGLKETQYFGPGTRLLVL.

The V call is TRBV7-9, the J call TRBJ2-5, with D hard to call. V was clipped by 3 bases and J by 4 bases, with 9 bases between them. This CDR3 region has 13 residues. The germline CDR1 and CDR2 sequences are SEHNR and FQNEAQ (reference sequence). This CDR3 is CASSFEPLETQYF. As DNA, the CDR3 is TGTGCCAGCAGCTTCGAGCCCTTAGAGACCCAGTACTTC.

This sequence joins TRBV23-1 and TRBJ2-7; D call uncertain. TRBV23-1 is filed as an ORF, its function uncertain. The CDR3 covers 10 residues. Trimming shortened V by 11 bases and J by 4 bases, and 9 bases separated the two germline ends. Here the CDR3 reads CARCPYEQYF. The CDR3, as DNA: TGCGCCCGCTGTCCTTACGAGCAGTACTTC.

This sequence joins TRBV6-2 or TRBV6-3 and TRBJ2-5; D gene ambiguous. Trimming took 2 bases from V and 5 from J, leaving 6 bases between them. CDR3 length equals 12 residues. CDR1 and CDR2 (germline): MNHEY, SVGEGT. This CDR3 is CASSYGDETQYF. In DNA form, the CDR3 reads TGTGCCAGCAGTTACGGTGACGAGACCCAGTACTTC.

This clonotype appeared a single time. The chain employs TRBV4-1 and TRBJ1-5; 10 bases map to TRBD1. V dropped 1 base and J dropped 4; count of bases not matched to a gene: 7. This CDR3 has 17 amino acids. Germline loops: CDR1 MGHRA, CDR2 YSYEKL. CDR3 protein: CASSQVKLGQGNQPQHF. CDR3 bases: TGCGCCAGCAGCCAAGTGAAGCTGGGACAGGGGAATCAGCCCCAGCATTTT.

V is TRBV6-2 or TRBV6-3 and J is TRBJ2-1; TRBD1 or TRBD2 may be the D gene (6 bases each). Trimming took off 6 bases at V and 4 bases at J, with 13 bases between the two ends. This CDR3 comprises 14 residues. The germline V gene encodes CDR1 MNHEY and CDR2 SVGEGT. The CDR3 region is CASRMGGIYNEQFF. The CDR3 bases are TGTGCCAGCAGGATGGGGGGCATATACAATGAGCAGTTCTTC.

This sequence joins TRBV12-3 or TRBV12-4 and TRBJ1-6, with a tentative D call TRBD1 (6 bases). The V end lost 5 bases, the J end lost 8 bases, and 16 bases lay between the germline ends. The CDR3 totals 15 residues. CDR3 nucleotide sequence: TGTGCCAGCAGTCCAGACAGGATTAGGGATTCACCCCTCCACTTT. Amino acid sequence: CASSPDRIRDSPLHF.

There are a few counts of this clonotype. V is TRBV20-1 and J is TRBJ2-5; no reliable D call. Germline CDR1 is DFQATT and CDR2 is SNEGSKA (reference sequence). With 4 bases removed from V and 1 base from J, the gap between germline ends came to 7 bases. There are 12 residues in the CDR3. The CDR3 bases are TGCAGTGCTATGCGCAGCCAAGAGACCCAGTACTTC. Its translation is CSAMRSQETQYF.

A single count supports this clonotype. The chain joins TRBV4-1 to TRBJ1-5; possible D gene TRBD1, 6 bases. V was trimmed by 3 bases and J by 4 bases, leaving 19 bases between them. CDR1 MGHRA and CDR2 YSYEKL come from the germline V gene. The CDR3 length is 17 residues. The CDR3 sequence: CASSQVLSGVTNQPQHF. As DNA, the CDR3 is TGCGCCAGCAGCCAGGTCCTGTCAGGGGTTACAAATCAGCCCCAGCATTTT.

The gene calls are TRBV27 and TRBJ2-7; D is unclear. Germline CDR1 is MNHEY and CDR2 is SMNVEV (reference sequence). Deletions cut 5 bases from V and 6 bases from J, with 11 bases between. This CDR3 is built from 12 residues. The CDR3 sequence: CASSPRLPEQYF. The CDR3 DNA is TGTGCCAGCAGTCCTCGCCTCCCCGAGCAGTACTTC.

The J gene is TRBJ2-1, the V gene TRBV28; a possible D gene is TRBD2 (6 bases). Germline CDR1 and CDR2: MDHEN and SYDVKM. Trimming removed 7 bases from V and 1 base from J, with 14 bases in between. The CDR3 consists of 15 residues. This CDR3 reads CASTLVGGSYNEQFF. DNA for the CDR3: TGTGCCAGCACCTTAGTGGGAGGATCCTACAATGAGCAGTTCTTC.

The rearrangement joins TRBV28 to TRBJ1-2, with TRBD1 matching 7 bases. The length of the CDR3 is 14 residues. The germline V gene has CDR1 MDHEN and CDR2 SYDVKM. The J segment lost 8 bases and the V segment lost 5 bases, leaving 11 bases of the junction unmatched. The CDR3 sequence: CASSTGDGKGGYTF. The CDR3 DNA sequence: TGTGCCAGCAGTACAGGGGACGGCAAGGGCGGCTACACCTTC.

J is TRBJ2-7 and V is TRBV13, with D maybe TRBD2 (6 bases). Germline V gene sequence: CDR1 PRHDT, CDR2 FYEKMQ (reference sequence). The CDR3 loop spans 14 amino acids. The V and J ends lost 6 bases and 0 bases respectively, with 12 bases between them. The CDR3 sequence: CASSHRRGSYEQYF. CDR3 DNA sequence: TGTGCCAGCAGTCACAGGAGGGGCTCCTACGAGCAGTACTTC.

The chain is built from TRBV18 and TRBJ2-5; the D gene is possibly TRBD2 (5 bases). V lost 3 bases and J lost 3, with 20 bases in between. Germline lookup yields CDR1 KGHSH and CDR2 LQKENI. The CDR3 sequence is 17 residues long. CDR3 sequence: CASSPTFLHGEKETQYF. The CDR3 bases are TGTGCCAGCTCACCCACCTTTTTACACGGGGAAAAAGAGACCCAGTACTTC.

In the case of this clonotype: The limits of the CDR3 on the DNA are not certain, so only TCRdb's listed CDR3 is given. The rearrangement links TRBV12-3 or TRBV12-4 to TRBJ2-6. With termini counted, the CDR3 has 17 amino acids. The chain's CDR3 is CASSFWGQGSGANVPTF.

This chain uses TRBV3-1 with TRBJ2-7; 10 bases align to TRBD2. V shed 3 bases, J shed 2 bases, and the junction held 1 base outside the gene matches. This CDR3 is 14 amino acids long. Germline V gene sequence: CDR1 LGHDT, CDR2 YNNKEL (reference sequence). The CDR3 reads CASSQGLATYEQYF. CDR3 nucleotide sequence: TGTGCCAGCAGCCAGGGACTAGCGACCTACGAGCAGTACTTC.

The chain carries TRBV3-1 and TRBJ2-5; D is unclear. Germline V lookup: CDR1 LGHDT, CDR2 YNNKEL (reference sequence). V lost 3 bases and J lost 3, with 17 bases in between. The CDR3 is 16 residues long. The CDR3 DNA sequence: TGTGCCAGCAGCCAGTTAGATTTGCCGGAGAAAGAGACCCAGTACTTC. It is translated as CASSQLDLPEKETQYF.

The sample holds a few counts of this clonotype. The chain employs TRBV5-1 and TRBJ2-7; no reliable D call. V lost 0 bases and J 0 bases, leaving 7 bases between the germline ends. Per the germline V gene, CDR1 is SGHRS and CDR2 is YFSETQ. The CDR3 is 14 amino acids. The CDR3 region is CASSLDSHSYEQYF. The CDR3 nucleotides read TGCGCCAGCAGCTTGGACAGCCACTCCTACGAGCAGTACTTC.

This clonotype has a count of ten or more. V is TRBV20-1 and J is TRBJ2-7; TRBD2 agrees at 10 bases. Trimming at V came to 4 bases and at J to 4 bases, leaving 4 bases not matched to a gene. CDR3 length: 13 residues. Germline V CDR1 and CDR2: DFQATT, SNEGSKA (reference sequence). The DNA for the CDR3 is TGCAGTGCTAATCCTAGCGGGAGTTACGAGCAGTACTTC. Protein product: CSANPSGSYEQYF.

This chain connects TRBV15 to TRBJ1-5, with 7 bases identical to TRBD1. The CDR3 runs to 16 residues. Germline V gene sequence: CDR1 LNHNV, CDR2 YYDKDF (reference sequence). V trimming: 0 bases; J trimming: 9 bases; junction bases outside the gene matches: 11. CDR3 sequence: CATSRDLSQGVGPQHF. Here the CDR3 DNA reads TGTGCCACCAGCAGAGATCTCAGCCAGGGGGTCGGGCCCCAGCATTTT.

The chain links TRBV27 to TRBJ2-5; D is unresolved. The J call may be mistaken, given a closer DNA end match to TRBJ2-7. CDR1 is MNHEY, CDR2 SMNVEV, per germline (reference sequence). This CDR3 contains 14 residues. In nucleotides, the CDR3 is TGTGCCAGCAGTTTAGGGGTAGCCCCCTACGAGCAGTACTTC. It translates to CASSLGVAPYEQYF.

This clonotype was detected only a few times. The J gene is TRBJ2-3, the V gene TRBV12-3 or TRBV12-4; D is possibly TRBD2 (6 bases). Trimming cost V 6 bases and J 2 bases, with 12 bases left between them. The length of the CDR3 is 14 residues. CDR3 in amino acids: CASRTRQNTDTQYF. The CDR3, as DNA: TGTGCCAGCAGGACTAGACAGAACACAGATACGCAGTATTTT.

This clonotype turned up a few times. This chain uses TRBV5-1 with TRBJ2-7, with 9 nucleotides matching TRBD1. There are 14 residues in the CDR3. The trim removed 4 bases at V and 5 bases at J, leaving 7 bases unmatched. The germline gives CDR1 SGHRS, CDR2 YFSETQ. The chain's CDR3 is CASSKRDRVDEQYF. CDR3 bases: TGCGCCAGCAGCAAGAGGGACAGGGTCGACGAGCAGTACTTC.